A single sample gave rise to the 7 T cell receptor beta chains below, sequenced in a study of T-cell reconstitution after alpha-beta-depleted transplantation in children. The library targeted TCRbeta and was prepared with unique molecular identifiers. TCRdb passed the PCR reads through MiXCR, listing each CDR3 protein once. The sample shows approximately 980,000 distinct CDR3 sequences, 25% to 30% of them seen only once. This specimen was PBMCs, mostly from graft donor cells, taken 360 days after TCRalphabeta/CD19-depleted stem cell transplant. The source of these receptors is a boy under two years old who had a stem cell transplant for SCID, so the T cells may come from the graft donor.

J is TRBJ2-1 and V is TRBV5-6; 9 positions agree with TRBD2. The V segment lost 0 bases and the J segment 4 bases; nucleotides outside the gene matches: 8. The germline gives CDR1 SGHDT, CDR2 YYEEEE. This CDR3 region has 17 residues. CDR3 amino acids: CASSLAYGGGGYNEQFF. The DNA for the CDR3 is TGTGCCAGCAGCTTGGCCTATGGCGGGGGGGGATACAATGAGCAGTTCTTC.

This clonotype was counted at least ten times. V gene TRBV5-1 combines with J gene TRBJ2-1, with D possibly matching TRBD1 (6 bases). The germline gives CDR1 SGHRS, CDR2 YFSETQ. Trimming stripped 5 bases from V and 7 bases from J, with 13 bases between. The CDR3 sequence is 13 residues long. As DNA, the CDR3 is TGCGCCAGCAGACAGGACAGCGTAAATGAGCAGTTCTTC. This codes for CASRQDSVNEQFF.

The chain links TRBV20-1 to TRBJ2-7, with TRBD2 matching 8 bases. V was pared by 4 bases and J by 0 bases, with 5 bases of the junction left unmatched. The V gene's germline CDR1 is DFQATT and CDR2 SNEGSKA (reference sequence). This CDR3 comprises 14 residues. CDR3 residues: CSAKLAVSSYEQYF. The DNA for the CDR3 is TGCAGTGCTAAACTAGCGGTCAGCTCCTACGAGCAGTACTTC.

The rearrangement joins TRBV12-3 or TRBV12-4 to TRBJ2-2, with a possible D match to TRBD2 (5 bases). V was clipped by 3 bases and J by 7 bases, with 12 bases between them. This CDR3 region has 14 residues. This chain's CDR3 is CASSLEAFIGELFF. The DNA of the CDR3 is TGTGCCAGCAGTTTGGAGGCCTTTATCGGGGAGCTGTTTTTT.

This clonotype was recorded once. V usage is TRBV4-3 and J usage is TRBJ2-6; D is uncertain. Germline V gene sequence: CDR1 LGHNA, CDR2 YSLEER. This CDR3 has 16 residues. With 4 bases removed from V and 1 base from J, the gap between germline ends came to 11 bases. The CDR3 region has the DNA TGCGCCAGCAGCCGCCCTACAGAGTCTGGGGCCAACGTCCTGACTTTC. It codes for CASSRPTESGANVLTF.

The chain is built from TRBV12-3 or TRBV12-4 and TRBJ2-3, with no clear D. The CDR3 extends over 13 amino acids. Trimming pared 5 bases from V and 4 bases from J, leaving 10 bases between. CDR3 amino acids: CASSKGFPDTQYF. The CDR3 DNA sequence: TGTGCCAGCAGTAAAGGGTTCCCAGATACGCAGTATTTT.

This clonotype was seen more than once but under ten times. The chain couples TRBV15 to TRBJ1-4, with D unresolved. The length of the CDR3 is 14 residues. Trimming stripped 5 bases from V and 8 bases from J, with 15 bases between. From germline, CDR1 is LNHNV and CDR2 YYDKDF (reference sequence). Here the CDR3 reads CATSEGRGAEKLFF. In DNA form, the CDR3 reads TGTGCCACCAGCGAAGGGCGGGGAGCAGAAAAACTGTTTTTT. The complete variable domain, with remaining parts taken from reference TRBV15 and TRBJ1-4, reads DAMVIQNPRYQVTQFGKPVTLSCSQTLNHNVMYWYQQKSSQAPKLLFHYYDKDFNNEADTPDNFQSRRPNTSFCFLDIRSPGLGDTAMYLCATSEGRGAEKLFFGSGTQLSVL.